This passage covers 24 T cell receptor beta chains from one sample sequenced in a study of OX40 agonist ivuxolimab in advanced cancers. TCRdb keeps only in-frame clones here, not all; method: immunoSEQ multiplex PCR. The sample lists 53,000 or so clones; approximately 83% were seen once. Source: CD4+ or CD8+ T cells sorted from blood, taken in a trial of the OX40 agonist ivuxolimab. The origin of the receptors is an adult with an advanced solid tumor such as melanoma, head and neck, liver or kidney cancer.

The chain employs TRBV27 and TRBJ1-5, with D unresolved. This CDR3 has 15 residues. Trimming shortened V by 3 bases and J by 5 bases, and 14 bases separated the two germline ends. Germline assignment: CDR1 MNHEY and CDR2 SMNVEV (reference sequence). CDR3 sequence reads: CASSFGPGYDQPQHF. The CDR3 nucleotides read TGTGCCAGCAGTTTTGGGCCGGGGTACGATCAGCCCCAGCATTTT.

CDR3 in amino acids: CASSFGSGELFF. In DNA, the CDR3 is TGTGCCAGCAGCTTTGGCTCCGGGGAGCTGTTTTTT. The J gene is TRBJ2-2, the V gene TRBV7-9; D call uncertain. Trimming left V 3 bases short and J 6 bases short, with 5 bases between. The CDR3 is made up of 12 amino acids. The germline CDR1 and CDR2 sequences are SEHNR and FQNEAQ (reference sequence).

This chain connects TRBV6-1 to TRBJ2-7, with a tentative D call TRBD2 (6 bases). This CDR3 has 13 amino acids. Germline CDR1 and CDR2: MNHNS and SASEGT. Between the trimmed V and J ends, which lost 8 bases and 5 bases, there was a span of 16 bases. The CDR3 reads CASRGWGRNEQYF. Written as DNA, the CDR3 is TGTGCCAGCCGGGGGTGGGGTAGGAACGAGCAGTACTTC.

The rearrangement links TRBV7-9 to TRBJ2-1; D remains unclear. V was cut by 3 bases and J by 7 bases, with 16 bases left in between. The CDR3 sequence is 15 residues long. Germline assignment: CDR1 SEHNR and CDR2 FQNEAQ (reference sequence). CDR3 sequence (DNA): TGTGCCAGCAGCTTGGGGTCAAGGGTTATAAATGAGCAGTTCTTC. As protein: CASSLGSRVINEQFF.

This sequence joins TRBV28 and TRBJ1-1, with TRBD1 as a possible D gene (6 bases). CDR1 and CDR2 (germline): MDHEN, SYDVKM. Between the trimmed V and J ends, which lost 8 bases and 7 bases, there was a span of 23 bases. The CDR3 covers 15 residues. Here the CDR3 reads CASVARGKGLVEAFF. Here the CDR3 DNA reads TGTGCCAGCGTGGCTAGGGGGAAGGGGCTCGTTGAAGCTTTCTTT.

This clone was observed once. The genes are TRBV25-1 and TRBJ1-2; unclear D gene. The V gene lost 4 bases and the J gene lost 0 bases, with 9 bases spanning the gap. The CDR3 runs to 14 residues. Germline CDR1 reads MGHDK; CDR2 reads SYGVNS. The CDR3 region is CASSGTGTNYGYTF. The CDR3, as DNA: TGTGCCAGCAGTGGGACGGGCACTAACTATGGCTACACCTTC.

The rearrangement links TRBV21-1 to TRBJ2-7. TRBV21-1 is a listed pseudogene. This CDR3 is built from 16 residues. CDR3 nucleotide sequence: TGTGCCAGCAGCATTTTTTCCGGCAGGCGGCCCTACGAGCAGTACTTC. Its translation is CASSIFSGRRPYEQYF.

The chain recombines TRBV4-2 with TRBJ1-4, with D maybe TRBD1 (5 bases). Germline CDR1 LGHNA, CDR2 YNFKEQ. The CDR3 sequence is 14 residues long. Trimming left V 1 base short and J 8 bases short, with 11 bases between. CDR3 residues: CASSQARGREKLFF. The CDR3 DNA follows: TGTGCCAGCAGCCAAGCGAGGGGAAGGGAAAAACTGTTTTTT.

This chain links TRBV7-8 with TRBJ2-7; TRBD2 matches at 8 bases. This CDR3 has 16 residues. In germline, CDR1 is SGHVS, CDR2 FQNEAQ. Germline trimming cut 5 bases from V and 5 bases from J; bases unmatched to any gene: 14. The CDR3 sequence is CASSHHPSGSIHEQYF. In nucleotides, the CDR3 is TGTGCCAGCAGCCATCACCCCAGCGGGAGTATCCACGAGCAGTACTTC.

The table lists this clone with a count of one. The V and J genes are TRBV7-7 and TRBJ2-6, with unresolved D. CDR1 is SSHAT, CDR2 FNYEAQ, per germline (reference sequence). The CDR3 consists of 18 residues. V was shortened by 5 bases and J by 5 bases, with 22 bases between the two germline ends. The chain's CDR3 is CASSVYLVPQSRANVLTF. CDR3 coding DNA: TGTGCCAGCAGCGTATACTTAGTGCCACAAAGTCGGGCCAACGTCCTGACTTTC.

The chain couples TRBV19 to TRBJ2-1; D not resolved. Trimming cost V 5 bases and J 5 bases, with 7 bases left between them. This CDR3 is built from 12 residues. CDR1 and CDR2 from the germline V gene are LNHDA and SQIVND (reference sequence). CDR3 sequence reads: CASSPRNNEQFF. The CDR3 coding sequence is TGTGCCAGTAGTCCCCGAAACAATGAGCAGTTCTTC.

The chain uses TRBV5-1 and TRBJ1-2; D unclear. Per germline, CDR1 SGHRS and CDR2 YFSETQ. This CDR3 has 14 amino acids. Trimming removed 0 bases at V and 0 bases at J, with 6 bases between. CDR3 protein: CASSLGGANYGYTF. Here the CDR3 DNA reads TGCGCCAGCAGCTTGGGTGGGGCTAACTATGGCTACACCTTC.

The rearrangement links TRBV5-1 to TRBJ2-5, with TRBD1 matching over 8 bases. The germline gives CDR1 SGHRS, CDR2 YFSETQ. This CDR3 has 15 residues. V shed 0 bases and J 5 bases; nucleotides not matched to a gene: 6. As DNA, the CDR3 is TGCGCCAGCAGCTTGGAAGGACAGGGCGACGAGACCCAGTACTTC. Its protein product is CASSLEGQGDETQYF.

The V gene is TRBV27, the J gene TRBJ2-5; 7 positions agree with TRBD2. Matching the DNA end better, TRBJ2-7 makes the J call doubtful. This CDR3 is 14 amino acids long. Germline loops: CDR1 MNHEY, CDR2 SMNVEV (reference sequence). CDR3: CASTRTSASYEQYF. The CDR3 DNA sequence: TGTGCCAGCACCCGAACTAGCGCATCCTACGAGCAGTACTTC.

The rearrangement joins TRBV20-1 to TRBJ2-7, with D uncertain. Germline V gives CDR1 DFQATT, CDR2 SNEGSKA (reference sequence). The ends were cut back, 5 bases at V and 7 bases at J, with 9 bases in the middle. This CDR3 region has 10 residues. CDR3 sequence (DNA): TGCAGTGCTCTAGGGCGGGAGCAGTACTTC. Protein sequence: CSALGREQYF.

This sequence joins TRBV5-6 and TRBJ2-7; D is unresolved. The germline V and J ends were trimmed by 3 bases and 2 bases, with 3 bases remaining between them. Germline V gives CDR1 SGHDT, CDR2 YYEEEE. The CDR3 is 11 amino acids. This chain's CDR3 is CASSYAYEQYF. In nucleotides, the CDR3 is TGTGCCAGCAGCTATGCCTACGAGCAGTACTTC.

The DNA for the CDR3 is TGTGCCAGCAGCCCGGGACGGAGCTCCTACAATGAGCAGTTCTTC. Protein sequence: CASSPGRSSYNEQFF. The genes are TRBV7-9 and TRBJ2-1; D is tentatively TRBD1 or TRBD2 (5 bases each). V shed 5 bases and J shed 0 bases, with 11 bases lying between them. Germline CDR1 SEHNR, CDR2 FQNEAQ (reference sequence). This CDR3 has 15 residues.

V is TRBV7-3 and J is TRBJ1-1, with 8 nucleotides matching TRBD1. The CDR3 loop spans 13 amino acids. Germline values: CDR1 SGHTA, CDR2 FQGTGA. V trimming: 5 bases; J trimming: 4 bases; junction bases outside the gene matches: 3. The CDR3 coding sequence is TGTGCCAGCAGCCGTGGACAGGGCACTGAAGCTTTCTTT. Its protein product is CASSRGQGTEAFF.

This rearrangement joins TRBV28 to TRBJ2-5, with 8 positions matching TRBD2. Gene TRBJ2-7 matches the end of the DNA better, so the J call may be wrong. CDR3 length: 15 amino acids. CDR1 is MDHEN and CDR2 is SYDVKM in the germline V gene. The CDR3 here is CASSYPGRDGYEQYF. The DNA for the CDR3 is TGTGCCAGCAGTTACCCCGGGAGGGACGGCTACGAGCAGTACTTC.

The CDR3 reads CASTKDRVDNQPQHF. Written as DNA, the CDR3 is TGTGCCAGTACCAAGGACAGGGTCGACAATCAGCCCCAGCATTTT. The chain joins TRBV19 to TRBJ1-5; TRBD1 aligns across 8 bases. V lost 7 bases to trimming and J lost 3 bases; unmatched junction nucleotides: 8. The CDR3 totals 15 residues. Germline V gene data show CDR1 as LNHDA and CDR2 as SQIVND (reference sequence).

This clone was seen a few times. The chain employs TRBV7-8 and TRBJ2-7; 10 bases are a match to TRBD2. V shed 6 bases, J shed 0 bases, and the junction held 14 bases outside the gene matches. There are 18 residues in the CDR3. The V gene's germline CDR1 is SGHVS and CDR2 FQNEAQ. This CDR3 is CASSRTHATSGNSYEQYF. CDR3 DNA sequence: TGTGCCAGCAGTCGTACCCATGCTACTAGCGGGAACTCCTACGAGCAGTACTTC.

The chain is built from TRBV7-3 and TRBJ2-1; D possibly corresponds to TRBD2 (5 bases). CDR3 length: 12 amino acids. The germline gives CDR1 SGHTA, CDR2 FQGTGA. The ends were cut back, 4 bases at V and 7 bases at J, with 8 bases in the middle. The CDR3, as DNA: TGTGCCAGCAGCTCCCCGGGGAATGAGCAGTTCTTC. This codes for CASSSPGNEQFF.

The chain recombines TRBV28 with TRBJ1-5; D is ambiguous. The CDR3 totals 13 residues. The germline V and J ends were trimmed by 1 base and 5 bases, with 6 bases remaining between them. Germline V gene data show CDR1 as MDHEN and CDR2 as SYDVKM. Written as DNA, the CDR3 is TGTGCCAGCAGTTTATCCGGGCATCAGCCCCAGCATTTT. Its protein is CASSLSGHQPQHF.

The chain has TRBV5-1 and TRBJ2-5; the match to TRBD2 covers 13 bases. The V gene end was trimmed by 0 bases and the J gene end by 5 bases; junction bases not matched to a gene: 10. Germline V gene data show CDR1 as SGHRS and CDR2 as YFSETQ. The CDR3 has 18 amino acids. CDR3: CASSLGLAGGPVLETQYF. The CDR3 DNA reads TGCGCCAGCAGCTTGGGACTAGCGGGAGGCCCTGTTTTGGAGACCCAGTACTTC.